The clone carrying this TCR beta chain was recorded only once. This CDR3 spans 15 amino acids. The germline V and J ends were trimmed by 1 base and 5 bases, with 15 bases remaining between them. CDR1 SGDLS and CDR2 YYNGEE come from the germline V gene. Sequenced by immunoSEQ multiplex PCR; TCRdb stores in-frame clones only, minus some. The sample lists more than 80,000 clones; about 97% were seen once. The source of the sample is a study of technical replicates of blood from a handful of donors. The receptor comes from a human donor in good health. The chain combines TRBV9 with TRBJ2-5; D is possibly TRBD1 (5 bases). Specimen: T cells isolated from PBMCs. CDR3 sequence: CASSVKGLLGETQYF. As DNA, the CDR3 is TGTGCCAGCAGCGTAAAGGGGCTATTGGGGGAGACCCAGTACTTC.